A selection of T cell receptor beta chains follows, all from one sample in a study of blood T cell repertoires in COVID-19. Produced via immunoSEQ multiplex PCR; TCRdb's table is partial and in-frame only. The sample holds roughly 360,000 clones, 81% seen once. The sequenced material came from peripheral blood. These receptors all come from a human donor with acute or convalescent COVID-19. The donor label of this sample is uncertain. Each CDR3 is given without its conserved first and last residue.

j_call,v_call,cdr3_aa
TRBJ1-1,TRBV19,ASSKGQRGVGTEAF
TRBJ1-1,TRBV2,ASSESRMGSAEAF
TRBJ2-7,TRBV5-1,ASSLGTGGNSYEQY
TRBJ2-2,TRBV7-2,ASSLTPFLGELF
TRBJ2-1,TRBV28,ASRSGVSSYNEQF
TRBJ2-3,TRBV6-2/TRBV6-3,ASSYSIQGPSSTDTQY
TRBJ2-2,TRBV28,ASKSGQGVMAGELF
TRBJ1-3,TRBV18,ASSPQGAAIY
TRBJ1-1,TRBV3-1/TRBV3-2,ASSQLGTGTEAF
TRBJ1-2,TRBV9,ASSVVESGDYGYT
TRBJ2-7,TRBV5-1,ASSWKSGYEQY
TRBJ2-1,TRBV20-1,SASAQGGVSYNEQF
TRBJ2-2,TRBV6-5,ASRRDRDTGELF
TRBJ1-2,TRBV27,ASSLSGGPYGYT
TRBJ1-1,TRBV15,ATSRDNQRGTEAF
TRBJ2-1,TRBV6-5,ASSRRTGRYNEQF
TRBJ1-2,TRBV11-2,ASSLVGQNYGYT
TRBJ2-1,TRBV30,AWEEQQGWNEQF
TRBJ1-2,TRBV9,ASSVGHRAENYGYT
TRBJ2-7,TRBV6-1,ASSEIGTGDLRAGLRRY
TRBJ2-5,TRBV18,ASSPLAGGPEETQY
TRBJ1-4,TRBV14,ASSHSGVNEKLF
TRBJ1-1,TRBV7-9,ASSSNTGHWIF
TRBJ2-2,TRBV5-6,ASSRLAGSNTGELF
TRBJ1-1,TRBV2,ASRAPGDVNTEAF
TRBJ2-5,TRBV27,ASSLNRVGETQY
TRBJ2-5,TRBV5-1,ASSRTDQETQY
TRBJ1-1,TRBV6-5,ASIYDRVGEAF
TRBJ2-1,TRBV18,ASSPGLAYNEQF
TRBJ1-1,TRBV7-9,ASSLVQGSAEAF
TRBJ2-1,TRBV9,ASSVGGLAFNEQF
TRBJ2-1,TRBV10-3,AISGGLAYNEQF
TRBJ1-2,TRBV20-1,SASNRSRQGLYGYT
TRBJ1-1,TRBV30,AWSVGGLNTEAF
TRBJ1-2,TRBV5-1,ASSLGTGMGGYT
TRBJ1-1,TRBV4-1,ASSYDRVSEAF
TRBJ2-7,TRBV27,ASARTDNSYEQY
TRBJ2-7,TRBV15,ATSRASGGSYEQY
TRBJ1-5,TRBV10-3,AIRLQGNQPQH
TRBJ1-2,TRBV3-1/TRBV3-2,ASSQSARGRDGYT
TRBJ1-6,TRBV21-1,ASSGYRPNFNNSPLH
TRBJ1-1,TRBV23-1,ASSQDDRGDTEAF
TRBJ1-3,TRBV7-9,ASSFGQGNTIY
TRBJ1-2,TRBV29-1,SVEDSRAYGYT
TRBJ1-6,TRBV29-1,SVLDSYNSPLH
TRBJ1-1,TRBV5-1,ASSRRGQNTEAF
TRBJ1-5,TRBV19,ASSKDRVQPQH
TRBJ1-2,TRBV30,AGSPEGTPSIYGYT
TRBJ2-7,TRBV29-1,SFWTVRGEQY
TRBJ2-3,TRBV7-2,ASSRTSGTRIDTQY
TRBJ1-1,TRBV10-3,AISAQGTEAF
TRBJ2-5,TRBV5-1,ASSLGTSGVGETQY
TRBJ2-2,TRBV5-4,ASSPRQHTGELF
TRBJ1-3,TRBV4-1,ASSQQWDSSGNTIY